This T cell receptor (beta chain) derives from a study of cytomegalovirus exposure and HLA in healthy donors (dated by TCRdb to the late 2010s). About the investigation overall: According to a later analysis, one platform produced both the approximately 110 validation repertoires and the 720 or so repertoires of the first cohort. The study aimed to test whether signatures of past pathogen exposure could be identified by cataloging public T cell receptors. Along with the approximately 700-subject first cohort, a separate validation cohort of about 110 different subjects was used. To predict cytomegalovirus infection status, the study combined high-throughput TCR immunosequencing, statistical association of individual TCRs with disease status, and machine learning. The paper's findings and limits, for the study overall: The validation cohort had no HLA typing available for a later analysis, so co-occurrence within that cohort was assessed over all 120 or so repertoires. Across donors, most TCR sequences were observed very rarely, whereas some public TCRs were present in many individuals. The study gave a list of more than 150 TCR beta chains associated with cytomegalovirus. According to the authors, the approach could potentially be generalized to other disease states and immunological phenotypes. Cytomegalovirus status was reported to be diagnosed by the classifier with high specificity and sensitivity in both the original and validation cohorts. Subsequent analysis determined that TCRs grouped into clusters in the first cohort also showed a tendency toward co-occurrence across the 90 to 150 validation repertoires, and 94% of cluster scores exceeded 0. In vitro tests confirmed that a few of the cytomegalovirus-associated TCR beta chains recognize cytomegalovirus antigens.

The donors belonged to the validation cohort of around 120 subjects, which was separate from the roughly 670-subject first cohort. Inclusive of the bounding cysteine and phenylalanine, the CDR3 is 15 residues long. Of the read, only the CDR3 DNA is kept; its 45 bases are in frame from base 1. The junction shows trimming of 4 bases on V and 6 bases on J, and the gene matches do not reach 6 bases of it. The germline V gene specifies SGHDT as CDR1 and YYEEEE as CDR2. Libraries were made using the immunoSEQ multiplex PCR assay. The original pipeline was this. A statistical classification framework was built for diagnosing cytomegalovirus status from the catalog of TCR beta chain sequences. TCRdb took this table from immuneACCESS and kept in-frame rearrangements with V and J called. Such tables lack part of the clones; where checked against another copy, unresolved V genes explain under half of the gap, and the rest is unexplained. V and J calls and clone size are copied from that table; D and trimming were computed from the DNA. This sample lists 150,000 to 200,000 clones; less than 90% were detected once. The top ten constitute about 6% of the sample.

Note on this clone: Its antigen is not yet known. Nothing much larger sits one base from this clone, and base qualities are not available.

Sequenced input: PBMCs. The rearrangement combines TRBV5-6 with TRBJ1-5, and TRBD1 matches 11 of the central bases. This receptor was obtained from a woman under 40 in good health and CMV-seronegative. The DNA is TGTGCCAGCAGCAGGGACAGGGGGGTGACTCAGCCCCAGCATTTT. Its protein is CASSRDRGVTQPQHF.